The clone carrying this T cell receptor beta chain was picked up many times. The antigen remains undetermined. The data were obtained in a study of human T cells and chemical hapten exposure. General study points: TCRs exceeding 1 in 1000 frequency stayed unchanged with DPC sensitization.

CDR3 size: 14 residues. The germline V gene has CDR1 SNHLY and CDR2 FYNNEI. V trimming: 6 bases; J trimming: 8 bases; junction bases outside the gene matches: 8. TCRdb passed the RACE reads through MiXCR, listing each CDR3 protein once. The table shows 380,000 or so distinct CDR3 sequences, with 4% to 5.5% occurring only once. This sample's time point: patch test 1, 2 weeks after DPC sensitization. Regarding treatment: therapeutic diphenylcyclopropenone sensitization with weekly scalp DPC. V is TRBV2 and J is TRBJ2-1, with 9 bases fitting TRBD2. Material: whole blood, obtained in connection with sensitization to the hapten diphenylcyclopropenone (DPC). The sequence came from a woman aged 45-65 years with alopecia areata. Some clones in this sample may be carry-over from other donors' samples. The CDR3 DNA reads as TGTGCCAGCAGCTCTCTAGCGGGGAGAGATGAGCAGTTCTTC. Translation gives CASSSLAGRDEQFF.